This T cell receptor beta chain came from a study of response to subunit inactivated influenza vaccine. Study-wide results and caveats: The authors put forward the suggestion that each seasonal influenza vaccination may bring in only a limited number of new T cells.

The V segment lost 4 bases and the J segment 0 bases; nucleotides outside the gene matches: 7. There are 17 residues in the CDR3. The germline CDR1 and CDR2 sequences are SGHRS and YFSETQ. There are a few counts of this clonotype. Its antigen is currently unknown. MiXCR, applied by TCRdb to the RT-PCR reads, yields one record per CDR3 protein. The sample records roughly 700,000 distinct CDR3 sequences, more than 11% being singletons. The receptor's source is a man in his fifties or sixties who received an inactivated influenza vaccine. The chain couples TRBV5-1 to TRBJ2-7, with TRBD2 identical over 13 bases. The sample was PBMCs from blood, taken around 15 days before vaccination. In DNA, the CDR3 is TGCGCCAGCAGCACCGGGACTAGCGGGGCCCTCTCCTACGAGCAGTACTTC. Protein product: CASSTGTSGALSYEQYF.